These 31 T cell receptor beta chains were all obtained from the same sample, sequenced in a study of shared clonotypes between healthy human individuals (dated by TCRdb to 2020 to 2021). The protocol used for the library was the immunoSEQ multiplex PCR assay. Not all clones reach the TCRdb copy of this immuneACCESS table, which keeps in-frame sequences only. Checked studies attribute under half of the gap to unresolved V genes and leave the rest unexplained. The sample profile shows fewer than 500,000 clones; roughly 79% of them were found once. Roughly an eighth of the sample is taken by the ten largest. The specimen was PBMCs. These receptors came from a woman in her forties in good health. Some clones in this sample may be carry-over from other donors' samples.

The chain uses TRBV5-4 and TRBJ2-5; the match to TRBD2 covers 9 bases. V was clipped by 6 bases and J by 2 bases; unmatched bases: 8. The CDR3 is 15 residues long. The germline CDR1 and CDR2 sequences are SGHNT and YYREEE (reference sequence). CDR3 region: CASTKGGLAQETQYF. DNA for the CDR3: TGTGCCAGCACCAAGGGGGGACTAGCTCAAGAGACCCAGTACTTC.

The V call is TRBV29-1, the J call TRBJ2-3, with D perhaps matching TRBD1 or TRBD2 (5 bases each). This CDR3 has 14 amino acids. Germline lookup yields CDR1 SQVTM and CDR2 ANQGSEA. The germline V and J ends were trimmed by 3 bases and 4 bases, with 14 bases remaining between them. As DNA, the CDR3 is TGCAGCGTTGACGGGACCCCCGTGGCAGATACGCAGTATTTT. Translated, it gives CSVDGTPVADTQYF.

The chain couples TRBV5-1 to TRBJ1-5; no clear D. This CDR3 spans 9 amino acids. Between the trimmed V and J ends, which lost 0 bases and 13 bases, there was a span of 2 bases. CDR1 and CDR2 (germline): SGHRS, YFSETQ. The CDR3 protein is CASSLGQHF. As DNA, the CDR3 is TGCGCCAGCAGCTTGGGACAGCATTTT.

This CDR3 reads CASSLSSSGSYEQFF. The CDR3, as DNA: TGTGCCAGCAGCTTAAGTTCTAGCGGGAGCTATGAGCAGTTCTTC. The chain combines TRBV7-3 with TRBJ2-1, with TRBD2 matching over 10 bases. The CDR3 has 15 amino acids. Germline V gene data show CDR1 as SGHTA and CDR2 as FQGTGA. V trimming: 1 base; J trimming: 8 bases; junction bases outside the gene matches: 5.

This clone is a singleton in its sample. The rearrangement uses TRBV30 and TRBJ2-1; weak D call: TRBD2 (6 bases). Per germline, CDR1 GTSNPN and CDR2 SVGIG (reference sequence). The length of the CDR3 is 15 residues. The V and J ends lost 1 base and 2 bases respectively, with 12 bases between them. CDR3 protein: CAWSEGSGAYNEQFF. The CDR3 DNA reads as TGTGCCTGGAGTGAGGGGTCGGGAGCCTACAATGAGCAGTTCTTC.

This clone turned up a few times. The chain combines TRBV18 with TRBJ2-7, with 14 bases identical to TRBD2. CDR1 and CDR2 (germline): KGHSH, LQKENI. After removal of 4 bases from V and 4 bases from J, the junction contained 3 bases not matched to a gene. The CDR3 is 15 amino acids. CDR3 residues: CASSLGLAGGYEQYF. The CDR3 DNA follows: TGTGCCAGCTCACTAGGACTAGCGGGAGGTTACGAGCAGTACTTC.

This clone was counted only a few times. The rearrangement joins TRBV5-6 to TRBJ2-5; 7 bases fit TRBD2. The DNA end is more similar to TRBJ2-7, so the J call may be wrong. The CDR3 length is 17 residues. The V gene's germline CDR1 is SGHDT and CDR2 YYEEEE. CDR3 amino acids: CASSAWQLREPEDEQYF. DNA for the CDR3: TGTGCCAGCAGCGCCTGGCAATTGCGGGAGCCGGAGGACGAGCAGTACTTC.

This chain's CDR3 is CASGLSAISRFEQYF. The DNA of the CDR3 is TGTGCCAGCGGCCTTAGCGCCATCTCCCGGTTTGAGCAGTACTTC. The chain carries TRBV7-2 and TRBJ2-7, with D possibly being TRBD2 (5 bases). V was clipped by 8 bases and J by 7 bases, with 24 bases between them. CDR3 size: 15 residues. CDR1 is SGHTA and CDR2 is FQGNSA in the germline V gene.

The V call is TRBV4-2, the J call TRBJ1-1, with 9 bases fitting TRBD1. The CDR3 covers 15 residues. Germline CDR1 LGHNA, CDR2 YNFKEQ. Losses at the gene ends were 0 bases for V and 10 bases for J; bases not matched to a gene: 9. The DNA for the CDR3 is TGTGCCAGCAGCCAAGAAACAGGGGGCGGGGGGGTAGCTTTCTTT. Translated: CASSQETGGGGVAFF.

In its sample, this clone was seen a few times. The chain carries TRBV5-4 and TRBJ2-7; D might be TRBD1 (6 bases). CDR1 SGHNT and CDR2 YYREEE come from the germline V gene (reference sequence). The CDR3 has 14 amino acids. V was pared by 4 bases and J by 2 bases, with 13 bases between. The DNA of the CDR3 is TGTGCCAGCAGCCGCGACAGGAACACCTACGAGCAGTACTTC. Translating it yields CASSRDRNTYEQYF.

V and J are TRBV19 and TRBJ2-7, with D maybe TRBD1 (5 bases). This CDR3 has 14 amino acids. Trimming cost V 4 bases and J 2 bases, with 12 bases left between them. Germline loops: CDR1 LNHDA, CDR2 SQIVND (reference sequence). The CDR3 loop reads CASSRSDSPYEQYF. In DNA, the CDR3 is TGTGCCAGTAGTAGGTCCGACAGCCCCTACGAGCAGTACTTC.

This chain links TRBV4-3 with TRBJ2-2; 7 bases are shared with TRBD1. Per germline, CDR1 LGHNA and CDR2 YSLEER. This CDR3 has 18 residues. V was pared by 0 bases and J by 0 bases, with 7 bases of the junction left unmatched. This chain's CDR3 is CASSQEGQVYANTGELFF. In DNA form, the CDR3 reads TGCGCCAGCAGCCAAGAAGGACAGGTTTACGCGAACACCGGGGAGCTGTTTTTT.

The chain couples TRBV5-1 to TRBJ1-1; 7 bases align to TRBD1. Per the germline V gene, CDR1 is SGHRS and CDR2 is YFSETQ. CDR3 length equals 16 residues. V trimming: 5 bases; J trimming: 1 base; junction bases outside the gene matches: 11. The CDR3 loop reads CASSTRQGGGNTEAFF. For the CDR3, the DNA is TGCGCCAGCAGTACACGACAGGGAGGTGGGAACACTGAAGCTTTCTTT.

In this sample, this clone turned up a few times. This rearrangement joins TRBV11-2 to TRBJ2-3, with D perhaps given as TRBD1 or TRBD2 (5 bases each). Germline values: CDR1 SGHAT, CDR2 FQNNGV. The CDR3 is made up of 11 amino acids. The germline V and J ends were trimmed by 5 bases and 9 bases, with 9 bases remaining between them. The CDR3 spells CASSPGRTQYF. The DNA of the CDR3 is TGTGCCAGCAGCCCGGGACGCACGCAGTATTTT.

The chain couples TRBV19 to TRBJ1-1; TRBD1 is a possible D gene (5 bases). Per the germline V gene, CDR1 is LNHDA and CDR2 is SQIVND (reference sequence). The length of the CDR3 is 14 residues. V was clipped by 3 bases and J by 0 bases, with 8 bases between them. The CDR3 DNA reads TGTGCCAGTAGTATTGGGACGGTGAACACTGAAGCTTTCTTT. Translating gives CASSIGTVNTEAFF.

The chain joins TRBV5-1 to TRBJ2-3; 9 bases fit TRBD2. The germline V gene encodes CDR1 SGHRS and CDR2 YFSETQ. This CDR3 region has 16 residues. J gave up 4 bases and V 0 bases, and 6 bases lay outside the gene matches. The CDR3 loop reads CASSLVAGAASDTQYF. CDR3 in DNA: TGCGCCAGCAGCTTGGTAGCGGGAGCAGCGTCAGATACGCAGTATTTT.

This clone was detected a few times. The chain carries TRBV29-1 and TRBJ1-2; D not resolved. V was clipped by 4 bases and J by 4 bases, with 10 bases between them. Germline V lookup: CDR1 SQVTM, CDR2 ANQGSEA. The length of the CDR3 is 12 residues. CDR3 protein: CSVVLSTYGYTF. As DNA, the CDR3 is TGCAGCGTTGTTCTTAGCACCTATGGCTACACCTTC.

The V call is TRBV2, the J call TRBJ2-7, with TRBD1 matching over 7 bases. The V and J ends lost 3 bases and 4 bases, in that order; junction bases with no gene match: 3. The CDR3 has 13 amino acids. The germline CDR1 and CDR2 sequences are SNHLY and FYNNEI. CDR3 loop: CASSDDRVYEQYF. In DNA form, the CDR3 reads TGTGCCAGCAGTGACGACAGGGTTTACGAGCAGTACTTC.

V usage is TRBV14 and J usage is TRBJ2-3, with a weak D call TRBD2 (6 bases). Germline V CDR1 and CDR2: SGHDN, FVKESK. The CDR3 spans 16 residues. Between the trimmed V and J ends, which lost 4 bases and 3 bases, there was a span of 17 bases. CDR3 sequence: CASSLPAGRGTDTQYF. DNA for the CDR3: TGTGCCAGCAGCCTCCCTGCGGGGCGGGGTACAGATACGCAGTATTTT.

The chain has TRBV19 and TRBJ2-3, with D possibly matching TRBD2 (6 bases). The CDR3 contains 17 residues. V was shortened by 0 bases and J by 0 bases, with 13 bases between the two germline ends. Germline-derived CDR1 and CDR2 are LNHDA and SQIVND (reference sequence). Here the CDR3 DNA reads TGTGCCAGTAGTATAGAGGAGCGGGTTCGGAGCACAGATACGCAGTATTTT. Amino acid sequence: CASSIEERVRSTDTQYF.

The chain recombines TRBV4-3 with TRBJ2-3; D is unclear. Trimming stripped 4 bases from V and 4 bases from J, with 9 bases between. Germline CDR1 and CDR2: LGHNA and YSLEER. The CDR3 consists of 13 residues. In DNA form, the CDR3 reads TGCGCCAGCAGCCGGGAAATTGCAGATACGCAGTATTTT. It is translated as CASSREIADTQYF.

The gene calls are TRBV5-1 and TRBJ2-3, with TRBD2 matching over 9 bases. Germline CDR1 SGHRS, CDR2 YFSETQ. Trimming cost V 4 bases and J 0 bases; bases outside gene matches: 6. The CDR3 has 16 residues. Written as DNA, the CDR3 is TGCGCCAGCAGCACCGGACTAGCGCGAAGCACAGATACGCAGTATTTT. Translated: CASSTGLARSTDTQYF.

This clone was seen more than once but under ten times. The rearrangement joins TRBV6-5 to TRBJ2-2; D is unclear. V gave up 4 bases and J gave up 0 bases, with 9 bases separating them. This CDR3 has 15 amino acids. CDR1 and CDR2 (germline): MNHEY, SVGAGI. This CDR3 reads CASSFAETNTGELFF. The CDR3 DNA reads TGTGCCAGCAGTTTTGCGGAGACGAACACCGGGGAGCTGTTTTTT.

Comment on this clone: The same CDR3 can be traced to other DNA sequences in this sample. This chain uses TRBV7-2 with TRBJ2-2; D could derive from TRBD1 or TRBD2 (5 bases each). Germline CDR1 reads SGHTA; CDR2 reads FQGNSA. There are 15 residues in the CDR3. The V end was cut by 5 bases, the J end by 1 base, with 11 bases between. CDR3 sequence: CASSLGAGNTGELFF. In DNA, the CDR3 is TGTGCCAGCAGCCTCGGGGCAGGGAACACCGGGGAGCTGTTTTTT.

The V call is TRBV7-9, the J call TRBJ1-1; 9 bases match TRBD1. The V gene end was trimmed by 5 bases and the J gene end by 3 bases; junction bases not matched to a gene: 13. The CDR3 covers 17 residues. Germline values: CDR1 SEHNR, CDR2 FQNEAQ (reference sequence). The CDR3 coding sequence is TGTGCCAGCAGCCAGGGACAGGGAGCGGAGGAATACACTGAAGCTTTCTTT. It codes for CASSQGQGAEEYTEAFF.

On this clone itself: Other nucleotide sequences in the sample specify the same CDR3. This chain connects TRBV18 to TRBJ2-5, with D possibly TRBD1 on 6 matching bases. Trimming removed 2 bases from V and 2 bases from J, with 6 bases in between. Looked up from germline, CDR1 is KGHSH and CDR2 is LQKENI. CDR3 length: 13 residues. This CDR3 reads CASSPGQQETQYF. CDR3 DNA sequence: TGTGCCAGCTCACCAGGACAGCAAGAGACCCAGTACTTC.

The chain carries TRBV28 and TRBJ1-5, with D tentatively TRBD1 (5 bases). Germline CDR1 reads MDHEN; CDR2 reads SYDVKM. This CDR3 is built from 16 residues. V lost 3 bases, J lost 2 bases, and 14 bases lay in between. The CDR3 coding sequence is TGTGCCAGCAGTTTGGGAGGGCCCAGGGGCAATCAGCCCCAGCATTTT. It yields the protein CASSLGGPRGNQPQHF. Full variable domain (remainder filled in from reference TRBV28 and TRBJ1-5): DVKVTQSSRYLVKRTGEKVFLECVQDMDHENMFWYRQDPGLGLRLIYFSYDVKMKEKGDIPEGYSVSREKKERFSLILESASTNQTSMYLCASSLGGPRGNQPQHFGDGTRLSIL.

With regard to this clone: A much larger clone differs by one base, so this may be a read error. V gene TRBV30 combines with J gene TRBJ1-5, with D uncertain. This CDR3 is 13 amino acids long. Germline CDR1 is GTSNPN and CDR2 is SVGIG (reference sequence). The CDR3 nucleotides read TGTGCCTGGAGTGTACAGAGCAGTCAGCCCCAGCATTTT. The encoded protein is CAWSVQSSQPQHF. The variable domain in full, with the rest retrieved from reference TRBV30 and TRBJ1-5, is SQTIHQWPATLVQPVGSPLSLECTVEGTSNPNLYWYRQAAGRGLQLLFYSVGIGQISSEVPQNLSASRPQDRQFILSSKKLLLSDSGFYLCAWSVQSSQPQHFGDGTRLSIL.

This rearrangement joins TRBV7-9 to TRBJ1-1, with D maybe TRBD1 (5 bases). The V end was cut by 2 bases, the J end by 4 bases, with 11 bases between. The germline gives CDR1 SEHNR, CDR2 FQNEAQ (reference sequence). This CDR3 is 14 amino acids long. The CDR3 region has the DNA TGTGCCAGCAGCTTAAGGGGATTGGGCACTGAAGCTTTCTTT. The encoded protein is CASSLRGLGTEAFF.

This chain uses TRBV19 with TRBJ2-2, with 11 nucleotides matching TRBD2. The trim removed 0 bases at V and 7 bases at J, leaving 7 bases unmatched. This CDR3 region has 17 residues. Germline V CDR1 and CDR2: LNHDA, SQIVND (reference sequence). CDR3 residues: CASSIDSSGRRIGELFF. As DNA, the CDR3 is TGTGCCAGTAGTATAGACTCTAGCGGGAGGCGGATCGGGGAGCTGTTTTTT.

The chain carries TRBV28 and TRBJ2-2; 7 nucleotides agree with TRBD1. Germline CDR1 MDHEN, CDR2 SYDVKM. This CDR3 contains 15 residues. The V gene end was trimmed by 7 bases and the J gene end by 5 bases; junction bases not matched to a gene: 10. The DNA of the CDR3 is TGTGCCAGCAAGACCGGGACAGAAGAGACCGGGGAGCTGTTTTTT. Amino acids: CASKTGTEETGELFF.